Listed below are T cell receptor beta chains from one sample, sequenced in a study of glioma-infiltrating T cells after dendritic cell vaccination. The repertoire was sequenced with immunoSEQ multiplex PCR; TCRdb's copy has only in-frame clones and lacks some. The data hold fewer than 65,000 clones, with 75% to 90% observed a single time. The sample was blood, taken after dendritic cell vaccination. Receptor source: a human donor with glioblastoma. The CDR3 runs from the conserved cysteine through the conserved F or W. The D gene is left open where the match is weak. Rows may omit the clone size; those that give it use once, few, many or a size class.

v_gene	d_gene	j_gene	abundance	CDR3nt	CDR3aa
TRBV7-2	NA	TRBJ2-2	NA	TGTGCCAGCAGCTTACGGAGTTCCCCGAACACCGGGGAGCTGTTTTTT	CASSLRSSPNTGELFF
TRBV27	NA	TRBJ1-2	NA	TGTGCCACATCGAACGGGGGTTACTATGGCTACACCTTC	CATSNGGYYGYTF
TRBV28	NA	TRBJ1-2	once	TGTGCCAGCAGTTTTCGGACAAACTATGGCTACACCTTC	CASSFRTNYGYTF
TRBV5-4	TRBD1	TRBJ1-3	NA	TGTGCCAGCAGCTTCGGGACAGGACACCCCCCGGCCTCTGGAAACACCATATATTTT	CASSFGTGHPPASGNTIYF
TRBV25-1	TRBD1	TRBJ2-5	once	TGTGCCAGCAGCCTCACCCGGGACAGTTGGAGGGAGACCCAGTACTTC	CASSLTRDSWRETQYF
TRBV6-5	TRBD1	TRBJ1-1	few	TGTGCCAGCAGTGGAAGGACAGGGAGTGAAGCTTTCTTT	CASSGRTGSEAFF
TRBV7-8	NA	TRBJ1-3	NA	TGTGCCAGCAGCTTATGGCTCTCTGGAAACACCATATATTTT	CASSLWLSGNTIYF
TRBV18	TRBD2	TRBJ2-4	NA	TGTGCCAGCTCACCACCTACTAGCGGGACAAACATTCAGTACTTC	CASSPPTSGTNIQYF
TRBV29-1	NA	TRBJ1-1	NA	TGCAGCGTCGGGGAGGGGCAGGGGACAACACTGAAAGCTTTCTTT	CSVGEGQGTTLKAFF
TRBV10-3	TRBD1	TRBJ1-5	NA	TGTGCCATCAGTGATTCAAGACAGGGTAGAAATCAGCCCCAGCATTTT	CAISDSRQGRNQPQHF
TRBV6-5	TRBD2	TRBJ2-7	NA	TGTGCCAGCGGTTCTAGCGGGAGGTTTTACGAGCAGTACTTC	CASGSSGRFYEQYF
TRBV11-2	NA	TRBJ2-1	NA	TGTGCCAGCAGCTTAGCGGGAGCTCTTTACAATGAGCAGTTCTTC	CASSLAGALYNEQFF
TRBV27	TRBD1	TRBJ2-5	NA	TGTGCCAGCAGTTTGGCAGGGGGCATAGAGACCCAGTACTTC	CASSLAGGIETQYF
TRBV7-2	TRBD1	TRBJ1-1	NA	TGTGCCAGCAGCTTAGCACACAGACAGGGTAGGAACACTGAAGCTTTCTTT	CASSLAHRQGRNTEAFF
TRBV28	TRBD2	TRBJ2-1	few	TGTGCCAGCAGTTCGGGACTACACTACAATGAGCAGTTCTTC	CASSSGLHYNEQFF
TRBV6-1	NA	TRBJ2-7	NA	TGTGCCAGCAATCGGGCAGGGATCGGCGAGCAGTACTTC	CASNRAGIGEQYF
TRBV6-5	NA	TRBJ2-7	NA	TGTGCCAGCAGTCGGACAGTGTTAAACGAGCAGTACTTC	CASSRTVLNEQYF
TRBV19	NA	TRBJ2-5	NA	TGTGCCAGTAGTATTCCGGGTGGGGAGAAGACCCAGTACTTC	CASSIPGGEKTQYF
TRBV28	TRBD1	TRBJ1-1	NA	TGTGCCAGCAGTTTAAGGCAGGGGGGCGCTGAAGCTTTCTTT	CASSLRQGGAEAFF
TRBV5-1	TRBD2	TRBJ2-1	NA	TGCGCCAGCAGCTTGGGTAGCGGGAGCGTCAATGAGCAGTTCTTC	CASSLGSGSVNEQFF
TRBV5-4	TRBD1	TRBJ1-6	NA	TGTGCCAGCAGCTCGGGAGGGACAGGGACGAATTCACCCCTCCACTTT	CASSSGGTGTNSPLHF
TRBV7-9	TRBD2	TRBJ2-1	NA	TGTGCCAGCAGCTTAGAGGCGGGAGTCTACAATGAGCAGTTCTTC	CASSLEAGVYNEQFF
TRBV7-2	NA	TRBJ2-7	NA	TGTGCCAGCAGCCCGCGACAGTTTTACGAGCAGTACTTC	CASSPRQFYEQYF
TRBV5-6	TRBD1	TRBJ2-7	NA	TGTGCCAGCAGCTGGGGACAGGGAGGGGGCTACGAGCAGTACTTC	CASSWGQGGGYEQYF
TRBV28	NA	TRBJ2-3	NA	TGTGCCAGCAGTGCCCAGAGCACAGATACGCAGTATTTT	CASSAQSTDTQYF
TRBV2	NA	TRBJ1-2	NA	TGTGCCAGCAGTGAAGCGCTTCGTAGTGGCTACACCTTC	CASSEALRSGYTF
TRBV4-1	TRBD1	TRBJ1-1	NA	TGCGCCAGCAGCCCGGACAGGGGTATGAACACTGAAGCTTTCTTT	CASSPDRGMNTEAFF
TRBV7-9	TRBD2	TRBJ2-3	few	TGTGCCAGCAGCTTAATTGGGAGGGGCACAGATACGCAGTATTTT	CASSLIGRGTDTQYF
TRBV6-1	TRBD1	TRBJ2-1	NA	TGTGCCAGCAGTGGGGAGACAGGGGGCTCCTACAATGAGCAGTTCTTC	CASSGETGGSYNEQFF
TRBV5-4	TRBD2	TRBJ2-3	NA	TGTGCCAGCAGCTACCCCGGGAGGGGCACAGATACGCAGTATTTT	CASSYPGRGTDTQYF
TRBV30	TRBD1	TRBJ1-5	NA	TGTGCCTGGAGTGTAGGTGCAGGGGGTCCCTATAGCAATCAGCCCCAGCATTTT	CAWSVGAGGPYSNQPQHF
TRBV7-7	TRBD2	TRBJ2-6	NA	TGTGCTAGCAGCCCTAGGGGAGGGGAGACTGGGGCCAACGTCCTGACTTTC	CASSPRGGETGANVLTF